The source of this TCR beta chain is a study of cytomegalovirus exposure and HLA in healthy donors. On the study more broadly: In an earlier analysis, 90 million to 130 million unique TCR beta sequences were found from some 200 million T cells. Whole-study results and caveats: Rates of TCR association differed by HLA locus in a later analysis, with DRB1 highest and HLA-C lowest. Accurate predictions that matched the HLA-A and HLA-B alleles of most subjects were reportedly made from TCR beta sequences.

The CDR3 spans 13 residues. The germline CDR1 and CDR2 sequences are MNHNY and SVGAGI (reference sequence). V gave up 11 bases and J gave up 5 bases; unmatched junction bases: 6. As to this clone: What it recognizes is unknown.

The PCR made use of 60 Vbeta and 13 Jbeta primers. The method was immunoSEQ multiplex PCR; TCRdb's version includes in-frame clones alone and lacks a portion of them. The sample contains approximately 170,000 clones, approximately 76% of which appear only once. The source of this sequence is a woman younger than 30 in good health and CMV-seropositive. Material for sequencing was PBMCs. The chain carries TRBV6-6 and TRBJ2-7, with 13 bases fitting TRBD2. Written as DNA, the CDR3 is TGTGCCTCGATGGGACTAGCGGGGAACGAGCAGTACTTC. It is translated as CASMGLAGNEQYF.